This T cell receptor beta chain was observed in a study of blood T cell repertoires in COVID-19. Turning to the study itself: Italy, Spain and the United States were the sources of the convalescent and acute COVID-19 samples. PBMCs, B-cell-depleted T cells, or T cells were the source of the cDNA or gDNA that made up the material.

As handled by the study authors: For nucleated cells, counts were estimated from reference gene primer amplification. The assay was immunoSEQ multiplex PCR, and TCRdb's table has in-frame clones only and misses some. The V and J calls and clone size are taken from that table; D and trimming were inferred from the DNA. The sample has 75,000 to 100,000 clones, around 80% seen once. The CDR3 contains 16 residues. In germline, CDR1 is MNHEY, CDR2 SVGAGI. V was pared by 0 bases and J by 3 bases, with 8 bases of the junction left unmatched. The chain is built from TRBV6-5 and TRBJ2-7, with 7 bases fitting TRBD2. The TCR originated in a man aged 65-85 years with acute or convalescent COVID-19. The sequencing input was peripheral blood. This chain's CDR3 is CASSYSMWEGVYEQYF. CDR3 nucleotides: TGTGCCAGCAGTTACTCGATGTGGGAGGGAGTCTACGAGCAGTACTTC.